This T cell receptor beta chain stems from a study of cytomegalovirus exposure and HLA in healthy donors (dated by TCRdb to between 2016 and 2019). In the study overall: An earlier analysis of several hundred of the donors reported about 300 Gb of sequence data and 117 million unique TCR beta sequences obtained from 180 million or so T cells. Rather than using new phenotypic data, the later analysis identified candidate immune exposures from TCR beta sequences and from how often those sequences occurred across donors. Alongside the repertoire data, information on donor age, sex, ethnicity and CMV serostatus was compiled. To predict cytomegalovirus infection status, the study brought together high-throughput TCR immunosequencing, statistical association of individual TCRs with disease status, and machine learning. Typing coverage varied by locus: roughly 620-640 donors for A, B, C, DRB1 and DQB1; 522 for DQA1; 606 for DPA1; approximately 450 for DPB1. An earlier analysis of fewer than 700 of the donors applied high-throughput TCR beta sequencing to assess whether each TCR beta V gene segment acted as functional or pseudogenic. About five DR-DQ haplotypes were treated as single units for association and clustering because of strong linkage in the cohort. The genetic ancestry cluster associated with self-reported Caucasian donors included over 80% of the roughly 400 genotyped donors. Genome-wide SNP genotypes for about 55% of the 666 donors were used in a later genetic analysis, which treated that subset as a discovery cohort. In addition to the first cohort of 650 to 800 subjects, a separate validation cohort of approximately 130 different subjects was used. An early release covering approximately 600 HLA-typed donors comprised about 320 gigabases of sequencing data and tens of millions of unique TCR sequences. The study profiled the T cell repertoires of around 700 subjects by immunosequencing and related them to cytomegalovirus serostatus. The study was designed to test whether signatures of past pathogen exposure could be identified by cataloging public T cell receptors. A later analysis re-examined previously published TCR beta repertoires from more than 650 donors and added high-resolution HLA genotyping to investigate patterns of TCR occurrence. Class I and class II HLA loci were covered by the typing at four-digit resolution. All discovery cohort repertoires had been generated using a single sequencing platform. On average, roughly 250,000 unique TCR beta nucleotide sequences were sequenced per donor among 398 genotyped donors of the cohort, with roughly a sixth of those sequences being non-productive.

As for this clone: It lacks a known antigen. The record has no base qualities; no much larger clone is one base away.

Here V drops 4 bases and J drops 6 bases, and the junction holds 13 bases not matched to any gene. Inclusive of the bounding cysteine and phenylalanine, the CDR3 is 16 residues long. Only the CDR3 region is kept as DNA, spanning 48 bases read in frame from base 1. In the germline V gene, CDR1 corresponds to MDHEN and CDR2 to SYDVKM. On the study overall, not on this receptor specifically: A later analysis associated about 17,000 TCR beta sequences with specific HLA alleles at a false discovery rate of 0.05. Presence/absence analyses assumed roughly uniform sequencing depth across donors, an assumption that may not hold. In this cohort, only TCR beta chains were sequenced, and detectable features were limited by the absence of alpha or paired-chain data. Assigning TCR associations to individual alleles was difficult when HLA alleles, especially DR and DQ, strongly co-occurred. In a later analysis, most CMV-associated TCR beta chains were found to appear HLA-restricted, with HLA associations seemingly driven largely by CMV exposure. V-gene and J-gene trimming of TCR beta chains was associated with a missense DCLRE1C variant in a later genetic analysis, and the association was replicated in an independent cohort. The earlier analysis of about 600 of the donors excluded approximately 15 rarely observed V segments, including chromosome 9 orphons, because counts were too low. Compared with equally common non-associated chains, HLA-associated TCR beta chains in a later analysis were more clonally expanded and had lower generation probabilities. For the cohort, immune exposure information was limited to CMV serostatus. A cluster of highly shared sequence variants was judged likely to represent a technical artifact of the sequencing pipeline. In an earlier analysis of fewer than 750 of the donors, most TCR beta V segments were observed in productive rearrangements about 90% or about 30% of the time, broadly matching IMGT annotations. A few of the identified cytomegalovirus-associated TCR beta chains were confirmed in vitro to be specific for cytomegalovirus antigens. Linkage disequilibrium might explain the correlated functional status among segregating V segments, but an unknown experimental factor could not be ruled out. In a later analysis, the rate of TCR association differed among HLA loci, with DRB1 alleles having the most associated TCRs and HLA-C alleles having the fewest. A further reported finding was that TCR beta sequences accurately predicted the HLA-A and HLA-B alleles for most subjects in the first cohort. In a later genetic analysis, fewer N-insertions in productive TCRs were reported among donors in an Asian-associated ancestry cluster than the approximately 670-donor mean. It was suggested by the authors that the approach could potentially be generalized to other disease states and immunological phenotypes. The study gave a list of under 200 TCR beta chains associated with cytomegalovirus. A later analysis reported that several top co-occurrence clusters appeared linked to parvovirus B19, influenza, CMV and Epstein-Barr virus. Across donors, most TCR sequences were observed very rarely, whereas some public TCRs were present in many individuals. HLA typing was unavailable for some donors at each locus, so association tests used only the typed subset. The classifier was reported to diagnose cytomegalovirus status with high specificity and sensitivity in both the original and validation cohorts. Some IMGT-functional V segments, including TRBV6-2 and TRBV6-3, could not be distinguished by the 87-base-pair reads and were therefore excluded.

The library was obtained by the immunoSEQ multiplex PCR assay. For the multiplex PCR, a mixture combining 60 forward primers for TCR Vbeta segments and 13 reverse primers for TCR Jbeta segments was used. The CDR3 region of rearranged TCR beta genes was amplified from genomic DNA by a multiplex PCR assay. Amplified TCR beta libraries were sequenced as 87-base-pair reads on the Illumina HiSeq System. The source study handled its data this way. In a later analysis, tens of millions of unique TCR beta chains were counted across the roughly 670 repertoires, and around 11 million of these chains were shared by at least two donors. To remove PCR and sequencing errors, raw reads were error-corrected and collapsed into unique sequences using a nearest-neighbor algorithm that merged closely related sequences. Alignment of CDR3 sequences to IMGT reference sequences was used to assign V, D and J gene segments. Each retained sequence needed at least a six-nucleotide match to both a V gene segment and a J gene segment. Rearrangements were classified as productive when the CDR3 lacked stop codons and remained in frame with V and J, and all other rearrangements were classified as non-productive. CDR3 was defined by IMGT convention, running from the second conserved V-encoded cysteine to the conserved J-encoded phenylalanine. The earlier analysis of 500 to 650 of the donors excluded any sequence lacking an unambiguous match to a single V gene segment. In an earlier analysis of 587 of the donors, a V segment was called functional when productive rearrangements were above 56.7%, and segregating when the standard deviation between donors exceeded 5%. To diagnose cytomegalovirus status from the catalog of TCR beta chain sequences, a statistical classification framework was built. In a later analysis, TCR nucleotide sequences were compared against IMGT/GENE-DB human TR gene sequences so that V and J genes could be assigned. The TCRdist pipeline was used in a later analysis to assign CDR3 sequences and most-parsimonious VDJ recombination scenarios. A later analysis defined each TCR beta chain by its CDR3 amino acid sequence plus V-gene family, and excluded reads lacking a unique V-gene family. To address suspected cross-contamination and a sequencing artifact, a later analysis removed a few hundred highly shared, low-generation-probability nucleotide sequences. For each public chain, a later analysis derived a clonal expansion index from normalized ranks of inferred template counts within each repertoire. In a later analysis, generation probabilities were computed with a VDJ recombination model fitted to out-of-frame rearrangements, and the resulting probabilities were checked against IGoR. In a later analysis, hypergeometric tests were used to score TCR-TCR, TCR-HLA and TCR-CMV co-occurrence, with a repertoire-size bias correction applied to TCR pairs. To estimate false discovery rates, a later analysis permuted the HLA or CMV assignments 20 times. In a later analysis, co-occurring TCRs were grouped using DBSCAN, with TCRdist sequence similarity added in when clustering inside HLA-allele-positive subsets. Co-occurrence clustering excluded repertoires with fewer than 30,000 or more than 120,000 public chains, plus five with anomalous nucleotide sharing. This is the immuneACCESS table as TCRdb keeps it, with only in-frame sequences that have V and J called. A part of the clones is gone; compared with another copy, unresolved V genes explain less than half, and the rest is unexplained. D and trimming come from the DNA, and the V and J calls and clone size come from that table. The table for this sample lists 55,000 to 65,000 clones; roughly 84% of them were counted only once. Clones ranked in the top ten supply 1.5% to 2% of the sample.

The cohort was made up of around 720 healthy bone marrow donors. All cohort members were sampled while nominally healthy, although unrecorded immune exposures were likely present. Of the approximately 700 cohort members, 250 to 300 had positive CMV serostatus and around 350 had negative CMV serostatus, and CMV serostatus was not recorded for the donor. A peripheral blood sample was collected from each donor, and TCR beta sequencing was performed on peripheral blood mononuclear cells. The Qiagen DNeasy Blood Extraction Kit was used to extract genomic DNA from the blood cell samples. The chain links TRBV28 with TRBJ2-7, and 9 bases in between align with TRBD2. The sequence derives from a human donor in good health. The material sequenced was PBMCs. The nucleotide sequence is given as TGTGCCAGCAGTTGGGGGATTGAGCGGGAGGAAGGCGAGCAGTACTTC. It is translated as CASSWGIEREEGEQYF.